The present entry profiles one TCR beta chain with its context. The junction does not match germline at one end; this may be a read error. The data derive from a study of T cell changes during pregnancy in multiple sclerosis. Produced via immunoSEQ multiplex PCR; TCRdb's table is partial and in-frame only. The repertoire holds approximately 92,000 clones, with roughly 92% as singletons. Germline V gene data show CDR1 as MNHEY and CDR2 as SVGAGI. CDR3 length: 15 amino acids. The chain recombines TRBV6-5 with TRBJ2-2; perhaps TRBD2 as D (5 bases). The sequenced sample was peripheral blood, obtained in the first trimester of pregnancy. This sequence was found in a female donor with multiple sclerosis, enrolled in a pregnancy study. DNA of the CDR3: TGTGCCAGCAGACAAACCTGGAGGAACGCCGGGGAGCTGTTTTTT. Residues: CASRQTWRNAGELFF.